This TCR beta chain was identified during a study of T cells in women clearing cervical HPV infection. About the study: Case blood was drawn when the lesion was first found; control blood after infection became undetectable.

For this clone: Its target is unknown. Germline is not matched at one junction end, which may reflect a read error. The read halts 3 residues ahead of the CDR3 end, with the missing end drawn from the germline J gene. Other DNA sequences in this specimen translate into the identical CDR3.

Libraries were prepared by immunoSEQ multiplex PCR; TCRdb keeps only in-frame clonotypes and omits some of them. The sample's table shows under 45,000 clones. CDR3 length equals 15 residues. Germline V lookup: CDR1 LNHDA, CDR2 SQIVND (reference sequence). Study outcomes and limitations: Controls had more TRBV6-7 (0.16%) than cases (approximately 0.11%).

This sequence joins TRBV19 and TRBJ2-7, with 8 positions matching TRBD1. The clonotype comes from a woman aged 18 to 69 with a cervical HPV16 infection that either progressed to CIN3+ or cleared (not recorded which). Sequencing was carried out using blood buffy coat. Incomplete CDR3 DNA: TGTGCTAGTAGTATAGAAGGACAGGGAACCTACGAG. Translation: CASSIEGQGTYE. The whole CDR3 sequence reads CASSIEGQGTYEQYF. Based on the CDR3 plus reference TRBV19 and TRBJ2-7, the full variable domain is DGGITQSPKYLFRKEGQNVTLSCEQNLNHDAMYWYRQDPGQGLRLIYYSQIVNDFQKGDIAEGYSVSREKKESFPLTVTSAQKNPTAFYLCASSIEGQGTYEQYFGPGTRLTVT.